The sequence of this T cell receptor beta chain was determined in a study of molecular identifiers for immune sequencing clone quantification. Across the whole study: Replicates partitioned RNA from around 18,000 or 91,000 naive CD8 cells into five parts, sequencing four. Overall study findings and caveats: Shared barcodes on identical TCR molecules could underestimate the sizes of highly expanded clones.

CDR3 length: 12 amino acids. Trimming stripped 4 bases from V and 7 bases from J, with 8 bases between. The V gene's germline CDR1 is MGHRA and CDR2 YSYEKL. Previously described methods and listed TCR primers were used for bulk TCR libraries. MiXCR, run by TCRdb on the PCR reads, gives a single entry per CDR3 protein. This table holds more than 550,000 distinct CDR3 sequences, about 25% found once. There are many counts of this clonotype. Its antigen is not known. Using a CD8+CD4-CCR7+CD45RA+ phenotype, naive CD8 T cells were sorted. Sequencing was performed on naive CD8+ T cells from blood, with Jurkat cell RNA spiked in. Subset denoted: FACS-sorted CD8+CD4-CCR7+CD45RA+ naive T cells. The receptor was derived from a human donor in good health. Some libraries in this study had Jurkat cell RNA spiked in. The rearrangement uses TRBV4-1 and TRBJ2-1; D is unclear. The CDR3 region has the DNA TGCGCCAGCAGCCCGCACCCGAATGAGCAGTTCTTC. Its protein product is CASSPHPNEQFF.